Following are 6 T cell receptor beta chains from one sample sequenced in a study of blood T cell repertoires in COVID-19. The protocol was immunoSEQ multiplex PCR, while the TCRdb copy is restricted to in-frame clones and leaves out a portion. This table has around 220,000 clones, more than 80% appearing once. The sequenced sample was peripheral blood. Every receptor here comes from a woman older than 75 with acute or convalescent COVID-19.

CDR3 coding DNA: TGTGCCAGCAGTTGGACAGGGGGGCCTTGGGCCCTCCACTTT. This encodes CASSWTGGPWALHF. V is TRBV27 and J is TRBJ1-6, with 10 bases fitting TRBD1. J lost 14 bases, V lost 4 bases, and 8 bases had no gene match. The CDR3 covers 14 residues. CDR1 and CDR2 (germline): MNHEY, SMNVEV (reference sequence).

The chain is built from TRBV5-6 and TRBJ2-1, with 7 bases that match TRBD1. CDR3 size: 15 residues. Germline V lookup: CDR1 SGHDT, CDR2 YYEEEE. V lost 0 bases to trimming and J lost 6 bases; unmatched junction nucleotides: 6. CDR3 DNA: TGTGCCAGCAGCTTGGATCTCAGGGGGAGCAATGAGCAGTTCTTC. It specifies CASSLDLRGSNEQFF.

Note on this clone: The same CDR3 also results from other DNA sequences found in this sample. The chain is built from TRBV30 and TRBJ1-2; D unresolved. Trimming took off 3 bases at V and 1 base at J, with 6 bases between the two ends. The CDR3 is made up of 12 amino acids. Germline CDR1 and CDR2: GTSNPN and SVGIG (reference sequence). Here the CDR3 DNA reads TGTGCCTGGAGCGGAGTTAACTATGGCTACACCTTC. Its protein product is CAWSGVNYGYTF.

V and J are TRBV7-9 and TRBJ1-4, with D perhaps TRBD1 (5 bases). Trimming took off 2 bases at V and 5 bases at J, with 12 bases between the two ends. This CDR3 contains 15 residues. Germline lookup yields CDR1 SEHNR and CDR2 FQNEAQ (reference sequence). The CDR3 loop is CASSLSRQPNEKLFF. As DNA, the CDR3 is TGTGCCAGCAGCTTAAGTAGACAGCCGAATGAAAAACTGTTTTTT.

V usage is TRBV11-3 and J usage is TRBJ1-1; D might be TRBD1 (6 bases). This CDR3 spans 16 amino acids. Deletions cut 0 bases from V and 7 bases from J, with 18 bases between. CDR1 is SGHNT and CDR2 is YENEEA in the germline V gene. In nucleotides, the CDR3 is TGTGCCAGCAGCTTAGATCCGCGGTCAGAGGGGGTTGAAGCTTTCTTT. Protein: CASSLDPRSEGVEAFF.

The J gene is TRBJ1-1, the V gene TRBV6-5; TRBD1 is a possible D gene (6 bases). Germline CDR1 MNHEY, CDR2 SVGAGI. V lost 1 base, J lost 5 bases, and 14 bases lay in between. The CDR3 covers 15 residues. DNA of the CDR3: TGTGCCAGCAGTTACTTAGGACAGCAGAGGACTGAAGCTTTCTTT. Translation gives CASSYLGQQRTEAFF.